This T cell receptor (beta chain) derives from a study of siplizumab effects on memory and regulatory T cells. Measured with immunoSEQ multiplex PCR; TCRdb has only the in-frame clones, and not every one. The data show 57,000 or so clones, 70% to 80% seen once. Germline-derived CDR1 and CDR2 are SGHNT and YYREEE (reference sequence). Between the trimmed V and J ends, which lost 4 bases and 7 bases, there was a span of 18 bases. This CDR3 comprises 15 residues. J is TRBJ2-1 and V is TRBV5-4; possible D gene TRBD1, 6 bases. Sequences were obtained from memory CD4+ T cells sorted from blood. The clonotype comes from a human donor in good health. The CDR3 reads CASSIQGPALNEQFF. In DNA, the CDR3 is TGTGCCAGCAGCATACAGGGACCGGCACTGAATGAGCAGTTCTTC.